Listed here are 12 T cell receptor beta chains from one sample, sequenced in a study of blood T cells in healthy people across ages (dated by TCRdb to 2014 to 2015). Library preparation used 5' RACE. Sequenced using an Illumina HiSeq 2500. A second PCR of about 6 to 12 cycles was run with a J-beta primer mix and a sample-barcoded 5' primer. The public reads were quality trimmed at Q25 with fastp and then assembled into clones with MiXCR by TCRdb, keeping productive beta chains. Entries that share a CDR3 protein sequence are merged under the most common genes and DNA. For this sample the table gives some 800,000 distinct CDR3 sequences, of which 25% were detected only once. The ten largest clonotypes hold 3.7% of the sample. The same data also went into a second study, on T cells of mothers and their children.

Input material: blood. These TCRs come from a boy aged 5 to 17 in good health.

This clonotype has a count of ten or more. This chain links TRBV29-1 with TRBJ2-5; D may be TRBD2 (5 bases). The CDR3 is 14 residues long. V gave up 7 bases and J gave up 3 bases, with 18 bases separating them. Looked up from germline, CDR1 is SQVTM and CDR2 is ANQGSEA. For the CDR3, the DNA is TGCAGCGCCCACGGGGTAACGAGTAAAGAGACCCAGTACTTC. Protein: CSAHGVTSKETQYF.

This clonotype was recorded a few times. The V call is TRBV5-1, the J call TRBJ2-4; TRBD1 matches at 8 bases. Trimming cost V 0 bases and J 2 bases; bases outside gene matches: 16. Germline V lookup: CDR1 SGHRS, CDR2 YFSETQ. This CDR3 has 20 residues. The DNA of the CDR3 is TGCGCCAGCAGCTTGGAGGTGGGGGGCACCAGGGGGCTAACCAAAAACATTCAGTACTTC. Its translation is CASSLEVGGTRGLTKNIQYF.

The V and J genes are TRBV15 and TRBJ1-1; tentative D call: TRBD1 (5 bases). Germline loops: CDR1 LNHNV, CDR2 YYDKDF (reference sequence). The V gene lost 2 bases and the J gene lost 6 bases, with 19 bases spanning the gap. The CDR3 is 16 amino acids. Here the CDR3 reads CATSRLSPAGMAEAFF. The CDR3 nucleotides are TGTGCCACCAGCAGACTCTCTCCGGCAGGGATGGCTGAAGCTTTCTTT.

This clonotype has a handful of counts. This rearrangement joins TRBV24-1 to TRBJ2-1, with 8 bases fitting TRBD2. The germline CDR1 and CDR2 sequences are KGHDR and SFDVKD. V lost 6 bases and J lost 7; bases outside the gene matches: 4. The CDR3 covers 13 residues. The CDR3 reads CATSNSGGNEQFF. The DNA of the CDR3 is TGTGCCACCAGTAACTCGGGAGGGAATGAGCAGTTCTTC.

This clonotype was recorded many times. The CDR3 sequence: CSVYWANVLTF. For the CDR3, the DNA is TGCAGCGTCTATTGGGCCAACGTCCTGACTTTC. The chain has TRBV29-1 and TRBJ2-6; D unresolved. V gave up 6 bases and J gave up 5 bases, with 5 bases separating them. This CDR3 has 11 amino acids. The germline V gene encodes CDR1 SQVTM and CDR2 ANQGSEA.

The table lists this clonotype with a few counts. The chain has TRBV20-1 and TRBJ2-5; a weak D match, TRBD1 (6 bases). The germline gives CDR1 DFQATT, CDR2 SNEGSKA (reference sequence). The CDR3 has 11 amino acids. V shed 5 bases and J shed 3 bases, with 7 bases lying between them. CDR3 in DNA: TGCAGTGCTTACAGGGAAGAGACCCAGTACTTC. Its protein is CSAYREETQYF.

This CDR3 is CASSHLGDEQYF. CDR3 bases: TGTGCCAGCAGTCATCTAGGGGACGAGCAGTACTTC. The chain uses TRBV7-9 and TRBJ2-7; TRBD1 might be the D (5 bases). The germline V gene encodes CDR1 SEHNR and CDR2 FQNEAQ (reference sequence). The V gene lost 6 bases and the J gene lost 5 bases, with 11 bases spanning the gap. The CDR3 extends over 12 amino acids.

This clonotype has at least ten counts. V usage is TRBV7-2 and J usage is TRBJ2-5; D is unclear. The V and J ends lost 6 bases and 5 bases respectively, with 13 bases between them. The CDR3 is 13 amino acids. Germline V CDR1 and CDR2: SGHTA, FQGNSA. The CDR3 loop reads CASSTGRGETQYF. CDR3 sequence (DNA): TGTGCCAGCAGTACCGGGCGTGGGGAGACCCAGTACTTC.

This clonotype occurred a few times. The chain is built from TRBV4-2 and TRBJ2-5; 7 bases fit TRBD2. This CDR3 spans 15 amino acids. Germline lookup yields CDR1 LGHNA and CDR2 YNFKEQ. Unmatched junction bases numbered 6, after V lost 3 bases and J lost 2 bases. The CDR3 sequence: CASSQETSEQETQYF. DNA of the CDR3: TGTGCCAGCAGCCAGGAAACTAGCGAACAAGAGACCCAGTACTTC.

The genes are TRBV28 and TRBJ1-2; TRBD1 might be the D (6 bases). V lost 5 bases and J 7 bases, leaving 11 bases between the germline ends. The CDR3 sequence is 12 residues long. The germline gives CDR1 MDHEN, CDR2 SYDVKM. The CDR3, as DNA: TGTGCCAGCAGTGGGGGCCCTAGTGGCTACACCTTC. This encodes CASSGGPSGYTF.

The rearrangement links TRBV4-3 to TRBJ1-1; no reliable D call. Germline assignment: CDR1 LGHNA and CDR2 YSLEER. The CDR3 covers 16 residues. The V end lost 4 bases, the J end lost 4 bases, and 19 bases lay between the germline ends. In DNA form, the CDR3 reads TGCGCCAGCAGCCCCACCTTAGGGCCTGGTATCACTGAAGCTTTCTTT. Protein sequence: CASSPTLGPGITEAFF.

The gene calls are TRBV20-1 and TRBJ2-3, with D unresolved. The ends were cut back, 2 bases at V and 2 bases at J, with 5 bases in the middle. There are 12 residues in the CDR3. Germline V CDR1 and CDR2: DFQATT, SNEGSKA (reference sequence). In nucleotides, the CDR3 is TGCAGTGCTAGACACATCACAGATACGCAGTATTTT. This gives the protein CSARHITDTQYF.